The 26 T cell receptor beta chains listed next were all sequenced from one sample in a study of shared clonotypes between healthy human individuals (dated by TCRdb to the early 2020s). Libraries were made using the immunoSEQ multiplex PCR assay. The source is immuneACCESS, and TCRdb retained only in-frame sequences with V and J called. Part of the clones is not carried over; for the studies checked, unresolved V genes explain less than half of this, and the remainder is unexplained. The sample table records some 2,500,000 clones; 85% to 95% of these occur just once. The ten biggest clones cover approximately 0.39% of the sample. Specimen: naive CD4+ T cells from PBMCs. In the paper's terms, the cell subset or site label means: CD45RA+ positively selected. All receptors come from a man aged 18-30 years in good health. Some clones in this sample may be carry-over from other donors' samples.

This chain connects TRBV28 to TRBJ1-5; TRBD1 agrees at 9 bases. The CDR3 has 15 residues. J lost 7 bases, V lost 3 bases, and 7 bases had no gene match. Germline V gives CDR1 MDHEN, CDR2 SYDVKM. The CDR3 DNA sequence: TGTGCCAGCAGTTTCCCGGGACAGGGATGGCAGCCCCAGCATTTT. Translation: CASSFPGQGWQPQHF.

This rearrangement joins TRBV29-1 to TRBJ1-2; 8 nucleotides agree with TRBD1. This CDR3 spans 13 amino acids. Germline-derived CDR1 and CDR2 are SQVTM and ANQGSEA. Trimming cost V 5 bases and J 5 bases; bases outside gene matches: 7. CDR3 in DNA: TGCAGCGTTATATCAGGGGGCGATTATGGCTACACCTTC. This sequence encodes CSVISGGDYGYTF.

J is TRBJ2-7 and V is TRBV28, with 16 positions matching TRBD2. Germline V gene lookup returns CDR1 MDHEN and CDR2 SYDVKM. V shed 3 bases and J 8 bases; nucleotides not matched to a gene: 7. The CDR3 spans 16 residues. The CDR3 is CASSLSGTSGRAKQYF. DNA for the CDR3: TGTGCCAGCAGTTTGTCCGGGACTAGCGGGAGGGCCAAGCAGTACTTC.

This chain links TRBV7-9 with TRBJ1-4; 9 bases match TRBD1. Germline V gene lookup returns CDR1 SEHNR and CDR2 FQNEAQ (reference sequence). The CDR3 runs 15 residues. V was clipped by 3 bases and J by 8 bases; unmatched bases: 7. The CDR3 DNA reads TGTGCCAGCAGCTTTTCCGGGACAGGGTCGGAAAAACTGTTTTTT. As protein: CASSFSGTGSEKLFF.

Here the CDR3 DNA reads TGTGCCAGCAGCGCCCGACAGGGAACCTACGAGCAGTACTTC. Its protein is CASSARQGTYEQYF. The chain employs TRBV4-2 and TRBJ2-7; 7 nucleotides line up with TRBD1. V was clipped by 5 bases and J by 2 bases; unmatched bases: 6. The V gene's germline CDR1 is LGHNA and CDR2 YNFKEQ. This CDR3 has 14 residues.

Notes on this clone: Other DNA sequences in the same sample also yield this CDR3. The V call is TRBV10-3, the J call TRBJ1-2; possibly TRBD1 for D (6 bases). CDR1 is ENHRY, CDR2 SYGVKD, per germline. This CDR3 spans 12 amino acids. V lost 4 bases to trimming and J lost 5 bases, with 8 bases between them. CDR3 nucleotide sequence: TGTGCCATCAGTGGGGGGGCGTATGGCTACACCTTC. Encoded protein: CAISGGAYGYTF.

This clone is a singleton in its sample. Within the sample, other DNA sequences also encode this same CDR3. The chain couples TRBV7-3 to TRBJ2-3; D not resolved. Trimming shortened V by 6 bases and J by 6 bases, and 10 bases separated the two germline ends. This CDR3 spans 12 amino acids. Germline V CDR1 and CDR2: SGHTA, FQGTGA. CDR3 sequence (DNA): TGTGCCAGCAGTCCCTCCGGGGATACGCAGTATTTT. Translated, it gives CASSPSGDTQYF.

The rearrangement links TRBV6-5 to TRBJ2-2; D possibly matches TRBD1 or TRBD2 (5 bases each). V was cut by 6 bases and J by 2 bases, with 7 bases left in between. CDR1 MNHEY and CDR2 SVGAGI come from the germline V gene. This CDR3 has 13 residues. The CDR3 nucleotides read TGTGCCAGCAGAAGGGACAACACCGGGGAGCTGTTTTTT. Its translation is CASRRDNTGELFF.

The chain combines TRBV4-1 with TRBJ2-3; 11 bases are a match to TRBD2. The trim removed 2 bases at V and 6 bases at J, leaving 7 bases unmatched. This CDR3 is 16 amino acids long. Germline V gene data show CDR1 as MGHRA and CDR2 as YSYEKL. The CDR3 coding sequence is TGCGCCAGCAGCCAACTGCGGACTAGCGGGTGGGATACGCAGTATTTT. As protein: CASSQLRTSGWDTQYF.

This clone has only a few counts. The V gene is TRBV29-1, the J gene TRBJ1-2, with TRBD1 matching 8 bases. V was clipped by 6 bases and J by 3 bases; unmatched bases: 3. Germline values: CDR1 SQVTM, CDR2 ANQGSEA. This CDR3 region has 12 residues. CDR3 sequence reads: CSVRQGHYGYTF. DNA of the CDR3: TGCAGCGTCAGACAGGGGCACTATGGCTACACCTTC.

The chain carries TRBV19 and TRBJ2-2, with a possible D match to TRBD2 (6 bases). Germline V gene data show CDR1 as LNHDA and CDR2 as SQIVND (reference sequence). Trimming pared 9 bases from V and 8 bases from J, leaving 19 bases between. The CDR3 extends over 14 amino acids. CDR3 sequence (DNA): TGTGCCAGCGCCAGTGGGCGGGATGAGGGGGAGCTGTTTTTT. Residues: CASASGRDEGELFF.

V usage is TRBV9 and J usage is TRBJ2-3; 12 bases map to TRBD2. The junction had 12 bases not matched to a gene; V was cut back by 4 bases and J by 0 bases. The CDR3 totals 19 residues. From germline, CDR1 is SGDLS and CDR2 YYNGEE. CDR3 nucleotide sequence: TGTGCCAGCAGCAATACGGGACTAGCGGGTGGCGCTAGCACAGATACGCAGTATTTT. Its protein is CASSNTGLAGGASTDTQYF.

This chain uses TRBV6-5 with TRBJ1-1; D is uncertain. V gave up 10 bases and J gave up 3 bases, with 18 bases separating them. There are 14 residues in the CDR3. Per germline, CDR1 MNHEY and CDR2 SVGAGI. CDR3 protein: CATQVMRGYTEAFF. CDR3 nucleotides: TGTGCCACCCAGGTTATGCGAGGATACACTGAAGCTTTCTTT.

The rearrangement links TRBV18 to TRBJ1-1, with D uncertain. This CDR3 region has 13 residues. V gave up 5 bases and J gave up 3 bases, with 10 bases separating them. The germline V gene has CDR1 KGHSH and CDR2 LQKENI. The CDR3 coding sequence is TGTGCCAGCTCAGCAGACGGGGACACTGAAGCTTTCTTT. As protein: CASSADGDTEAFF. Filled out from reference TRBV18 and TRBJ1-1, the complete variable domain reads NAGVMQNPRHLVRRRGQEARLRCSPMKGHSHVYWYRQLPEEGLKFMVYLQKENIIDESGMPKERFSAEFPKEGPSILRIQQVVRGDSAAYFCASSADGDTEAFFGQGTRLTVV.

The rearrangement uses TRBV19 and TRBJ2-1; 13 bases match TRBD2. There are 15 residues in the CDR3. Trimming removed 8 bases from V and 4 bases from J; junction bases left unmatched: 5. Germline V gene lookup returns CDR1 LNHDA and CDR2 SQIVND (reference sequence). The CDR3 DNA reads TGTGCCAGTCTTCGGACTAGCGGGAGTTACAATGAGCAGTTCTTC. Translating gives CASLRTSGSYNEQFF.

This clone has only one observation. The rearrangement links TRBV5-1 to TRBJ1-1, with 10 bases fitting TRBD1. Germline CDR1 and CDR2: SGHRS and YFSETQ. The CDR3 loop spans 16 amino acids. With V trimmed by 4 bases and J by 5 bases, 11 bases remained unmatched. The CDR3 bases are TGCGCCAGCAGCGCCTTGGGGACAGGGGTTAAAACTGAAGCTTTCTTT. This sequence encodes CASSALGTGVKTEAFF.

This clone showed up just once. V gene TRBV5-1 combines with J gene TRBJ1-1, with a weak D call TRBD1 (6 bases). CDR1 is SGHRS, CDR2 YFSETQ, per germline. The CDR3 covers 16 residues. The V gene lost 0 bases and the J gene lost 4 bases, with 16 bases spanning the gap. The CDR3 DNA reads TGCGCCAGCAGCTTGGCTCCGATCGGAGGGGGCACTGAAGCTTTCTTT. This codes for CASSLAPIGGGTEAFF.

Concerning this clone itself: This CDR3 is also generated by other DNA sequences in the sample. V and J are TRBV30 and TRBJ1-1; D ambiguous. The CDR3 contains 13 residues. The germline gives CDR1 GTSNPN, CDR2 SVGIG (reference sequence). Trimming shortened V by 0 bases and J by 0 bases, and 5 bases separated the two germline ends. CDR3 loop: CAWSVLLNTEAFF. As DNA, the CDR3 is TGTGCCTGGAGTGTACTATTGAACACTGAAGCTTTCTTT.

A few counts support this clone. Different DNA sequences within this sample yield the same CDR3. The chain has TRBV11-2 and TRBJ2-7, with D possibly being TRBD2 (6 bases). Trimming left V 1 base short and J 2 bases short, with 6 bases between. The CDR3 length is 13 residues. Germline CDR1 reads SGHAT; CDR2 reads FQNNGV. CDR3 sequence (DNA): TGTGCCAGCAGCTTAGCGGGGGCCTACGAGCAGTACTTC. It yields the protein CASSLAGAYEQYF.

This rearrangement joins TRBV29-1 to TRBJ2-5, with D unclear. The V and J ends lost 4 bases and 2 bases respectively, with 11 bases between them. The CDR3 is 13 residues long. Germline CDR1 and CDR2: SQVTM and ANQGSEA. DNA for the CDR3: TGCAGCGTTGCGGTGCAATTACAAGAGACCCAGTACTTC. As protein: CSVAVQLQETQYF.

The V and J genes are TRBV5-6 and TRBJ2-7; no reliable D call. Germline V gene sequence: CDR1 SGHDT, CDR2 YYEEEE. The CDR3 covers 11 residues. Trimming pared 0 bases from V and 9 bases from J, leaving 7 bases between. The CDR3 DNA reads TGTGCCAGCAGCTTGGGAAAGGGGCAGTACTTC. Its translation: CASSLGKGQYF. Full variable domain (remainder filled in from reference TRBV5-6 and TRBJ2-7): DAGVTQSPTHLIKTRGQQVTLRCSPKSGHDTVSWYQQALGQGPQFIFQYYEEEERQRGNFPDRFSGHQFPNYSSELNVNALLLGDSALYLCASSLGKGQYFGPGTRLTVT.

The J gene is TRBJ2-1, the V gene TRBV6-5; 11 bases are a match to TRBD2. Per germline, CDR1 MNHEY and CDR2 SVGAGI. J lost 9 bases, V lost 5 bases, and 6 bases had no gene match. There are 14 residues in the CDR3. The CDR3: CASSLFGLAGEQFF. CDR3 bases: TGTGCCAGCAGTCTATTCGGACTAGCGGGTGAGCAGTTCTTC.

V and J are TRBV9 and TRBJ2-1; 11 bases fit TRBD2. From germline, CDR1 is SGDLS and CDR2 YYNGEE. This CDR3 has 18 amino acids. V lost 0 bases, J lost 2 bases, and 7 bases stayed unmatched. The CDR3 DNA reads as TGTGCCAGCAGCGTAGCTGGCCTAGCGGGAGGAACCTACAATGAGCAGTTCTTC. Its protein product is CASSVAGLAGGTYNEQFF. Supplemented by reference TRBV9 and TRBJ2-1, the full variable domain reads DSGVTQTPKHLITATGQRVTLRCSPRSGDLSVYWYQQSLDQGLQFLIQYYNGEERAKGNILERFSAQQFPDLHSELNLSSLELGDSALYFCASSVAGLAGGTYNEQFFGPGTRLTVL.

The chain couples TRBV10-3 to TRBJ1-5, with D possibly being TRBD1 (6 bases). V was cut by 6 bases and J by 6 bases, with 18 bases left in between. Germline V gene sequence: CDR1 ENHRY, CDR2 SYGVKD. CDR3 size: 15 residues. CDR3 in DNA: TGTGCCATCAGCCAGGCCGGGGGCGGGACTCAGCCCCAGCATTTT. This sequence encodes CAISQAGGGTQPQHF.

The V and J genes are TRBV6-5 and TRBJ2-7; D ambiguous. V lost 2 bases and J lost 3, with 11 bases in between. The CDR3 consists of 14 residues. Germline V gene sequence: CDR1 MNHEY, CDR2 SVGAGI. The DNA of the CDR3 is TGTGCCAGCAGTTACGAACCAGGAAGCTACGAGCAGTACTTC. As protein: CASSYEPGSYEQYF.

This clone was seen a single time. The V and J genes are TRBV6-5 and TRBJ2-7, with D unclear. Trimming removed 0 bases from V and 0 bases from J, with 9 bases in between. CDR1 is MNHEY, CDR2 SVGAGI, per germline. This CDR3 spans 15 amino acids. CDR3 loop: CASSYSIAASYEQYF. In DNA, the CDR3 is TGTGCCAGCAGTTACTCGATCGCAGCCTCCTACGAGCAGTACTTC.